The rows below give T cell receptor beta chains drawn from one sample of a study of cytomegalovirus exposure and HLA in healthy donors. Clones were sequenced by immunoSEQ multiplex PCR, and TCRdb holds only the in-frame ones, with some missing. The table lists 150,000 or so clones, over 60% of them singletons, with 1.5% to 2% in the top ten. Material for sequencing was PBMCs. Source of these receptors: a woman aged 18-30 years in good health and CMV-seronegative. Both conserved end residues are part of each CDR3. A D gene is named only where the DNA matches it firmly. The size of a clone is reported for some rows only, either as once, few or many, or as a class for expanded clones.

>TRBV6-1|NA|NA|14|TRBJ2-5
TGTGCCAGCAGTTCGGGTGAGGAAGAAGAGACCCAGTACTTC
CASSSGEEEETQYF
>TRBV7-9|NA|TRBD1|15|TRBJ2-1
TGTGCCAGCAGCTTAGGCCCGACAGGGGTCAATGAGCAGTTCTTC
CASSLGPTGVNEQFF
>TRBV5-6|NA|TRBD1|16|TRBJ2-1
TGTGCCAGCAGCTTGGGAAGACAGGGGGTTAAAAATGAGCAGTTCTTC
CASSLGRQGVKNEQFF
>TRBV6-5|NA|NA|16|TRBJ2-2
TGTGCCAGCAGTTACTACGGACTACCGAACACCGGGGAGCTGTTTTTT
CASSYYGLPNTGELFF
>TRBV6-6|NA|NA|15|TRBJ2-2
TGTGCCAGCAGTTACGCGCCGGGAAACACCGGGGAGCTGTTTTTT
CASSYAPGNTGELFF
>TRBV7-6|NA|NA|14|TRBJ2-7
TGTGCCAGCAGCCGAACTAGGGGGGGCTACGAGCAGTACTTC
CASSRTRGGYEQYF
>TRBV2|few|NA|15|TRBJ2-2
TGTGCCAGCTTTCCCACGGGTTCGAACACCGGGGAGCTGTTTTTT
CASFPTGSNTGELFF
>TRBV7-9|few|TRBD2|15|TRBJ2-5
TGTGCCAGCAGCTTAGCACTAGCGGGAGAAGAGACCCAGTACTTC
CASSLALAGEETQYF
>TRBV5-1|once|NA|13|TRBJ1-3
TGCGCCAGCAGCCCGGGGTCTGGAAACACCATATATTTT
CASSPGSGNTIYF
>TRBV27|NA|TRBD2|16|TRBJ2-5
TGTGCCAGCAGTTTAAGGAGCGGGGGGGCGTTAGAGACCCAGTACTTC
CASSLRSGGALETQYF
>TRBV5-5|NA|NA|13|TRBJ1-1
TGTGCCAGCAGCTTGGGGGAGGGGACTGAAGCTTTCTTT
CASSLGEGTEAFF
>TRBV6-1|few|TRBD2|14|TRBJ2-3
TGTGCCAGTCAGCCGGGACTAGAGGCAGATACGCAGTATTTT
CASQPGLEADTQYF
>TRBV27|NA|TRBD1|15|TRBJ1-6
TGTGCCAGCAGTATACAGGGGGCGGGCCATTCACCCCTCCACTTT
CASSIQGAGHSPLHF
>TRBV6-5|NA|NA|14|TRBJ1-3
TGTGCCAGCATGCACTGGGGCCCTGGAAACACCATATATTTT
CASMHWGPGNTIYF
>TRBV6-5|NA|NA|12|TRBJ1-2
TGTGCCAGCAGTTACTCGCAGGATGGCTACACCTTC
CASSYSQDGYTF
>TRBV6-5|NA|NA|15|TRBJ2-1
TGTGCCAGCACCAAACAGGGTAGCTCCTACAATGAGCAGTTCTTC
CASTKQGSSYNEQFF
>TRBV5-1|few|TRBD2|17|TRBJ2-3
TGCGCCAGCAGATTAACCCCTAGCGGGGGGCCAGGTAGTACGCAGTATTTT
CASRLTPSGGPGSTQYF
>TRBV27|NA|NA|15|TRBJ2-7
TGTGCCAGCAGTCCCCGGAGGGAACAACCCTACGAGCAGTACTTC
CASSPRREQPYEQYF
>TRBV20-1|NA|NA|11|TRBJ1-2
TGCAGTGCTATCCTCAGGGATGGCTACACCTTC
CSAILRDGYTF
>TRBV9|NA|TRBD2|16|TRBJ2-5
TGTGCTAGCAGCGAACCGTTGGCGGGAGGGCCGGAGACCCAGTACTTC
CASSEPLAGGPETQYF
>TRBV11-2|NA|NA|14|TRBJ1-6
TGTGCCAGCAGCTTAGTGGGCGGGAATTCACCCCTCCACTTT
CASSLVGGNSPLHF
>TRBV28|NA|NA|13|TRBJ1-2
TGTGCCAGCATGGGGGGTCCTTACTATGGCTACACCTTC
CASMGGPYYGYTF
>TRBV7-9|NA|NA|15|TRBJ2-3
TGTGCCAGCAGCTTACTCAGGGGATATGGAGATACGCAGTATTTT
CASSLLRGYGDTQYF
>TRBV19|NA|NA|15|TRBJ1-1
TGTGCCAGTAGTCCCCAAAGTGGCCGGGTGACTGAAGCTTTCTTT
CASSPQSGRVTEAFF
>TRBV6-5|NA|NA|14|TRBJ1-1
TGTGCCAGCAGTTACAGAGGGGAGGGTGCTGAAGCTTTCTTT
CASSYRGEGAEAFF
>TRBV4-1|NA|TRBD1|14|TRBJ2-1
TGCGCCAGCAGTCCCGGGACAGGGAACAATGAGCAGTTCTTC
CASSPGTGNNEQFF
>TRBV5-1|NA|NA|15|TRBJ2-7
TGCGCCAGCAGCTTGGGAACACAGGGTCACGACGAGCAGTACTTC
CASSLGTQGHDEQYF
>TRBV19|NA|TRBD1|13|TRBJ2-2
TGTGCCAGCAGACAGGGGGCAATCGGGGAGCTGTTTTTT
CASRQGAIGELFF
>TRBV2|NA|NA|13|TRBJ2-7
TGTGCCAGCAGTCGAACAGTAACCTACGAGCAGTACTTC
CASSRTVTYEQYF
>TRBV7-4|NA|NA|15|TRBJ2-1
TGTGCCAGCAGCCCTCGGGGTCGTATTTACAATGAGCAGTTCTTC
CASSPRGRIYNEQFF
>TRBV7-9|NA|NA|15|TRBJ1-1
TGTGCCAGCAGCTTGCTGACAGCCGAGAGGACTGAAGCTTTCTTT
CASSLLTAERTEAFF
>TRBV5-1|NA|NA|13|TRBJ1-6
TGCGCCAGCAGCTTGGCCCCAGATTCACCCCTCCACTTT
CASSLAPDSPLHF
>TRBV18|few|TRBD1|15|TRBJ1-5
TGTGCCAGCTCACCATGGGACAGGCCCAATCAGCCCCAGCATTTT
CASSPWDRPNQPQHF
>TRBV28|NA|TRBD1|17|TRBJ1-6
TGTGCCAGCAGTTCGGGGGGACAGGGGATACGTAATTCACCCCTCCACTTT
CASSSGGQGIRNSPLHF
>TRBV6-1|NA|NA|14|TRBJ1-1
TGTGCCAGCAGTGAAAATAGCCTTAACACTGAAGCTTTCTTT
CASSENSLNTEAFF
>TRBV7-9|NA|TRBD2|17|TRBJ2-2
TGTGCCAGCAGCCGGACTAGCGGGGTTTTGAGCACCGGGGAGCTGTTTTTT
CASSRTSGVLSTGELFF
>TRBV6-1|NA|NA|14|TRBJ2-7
TGTGCCAGCAAACGGGACTCCGGCTCCTACGAGCAGTACTTC
CASKRDSGSYEQYF
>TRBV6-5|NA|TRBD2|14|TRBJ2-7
TGTGCCAGCAAGTCGGCGGGGGACTCCTACGAGCAGTACTTC
CASKSAGDSYEQYF
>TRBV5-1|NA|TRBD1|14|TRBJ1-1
TGCGCCAGCAGCTTGGAGGCAGGGGGCACTGAAGCTTTCTTT
CASSLEAGGTEAFF
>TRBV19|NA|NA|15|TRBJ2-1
TGTGCCACCCTGCGTGGGCAGGGGTTCTACAATGAGCAGTTCTTC
CATLRGQGFYNEQFF
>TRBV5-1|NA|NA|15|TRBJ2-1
TGCGCCAGCAGCTTCGGGCAGGGCGACTACAATGAGCAGTTCTTC
CASSFGQGDYNEQFF
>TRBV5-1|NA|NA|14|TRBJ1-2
TGCGCCAGCAGCTTCGACGGGACTTCCTATGGCTACACCTTC
CASSFDGTSYGYTF
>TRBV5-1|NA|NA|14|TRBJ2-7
TGCGCCAGCAGCTTGGAACTAGAGGGAGGCGAGCAGTACTTC
CASSLELEGGEQYF
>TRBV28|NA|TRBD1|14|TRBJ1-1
TGTGCCAGCAGCCGCGGGACAGGGGGCGTGGGAGCTTTCTTT
CASSRGTGGVGAFF
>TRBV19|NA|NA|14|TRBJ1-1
TGTGCCAGTAGTATAGGGCAGGGGAACCCTGAAGCTTTCTTT
CASSIGQGNPEAFF
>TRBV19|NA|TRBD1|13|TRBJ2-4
TGTGCCAGCGGACAGGGGGCCAAAAACATTCAGTACTTC
CASGQGAKNIQYF
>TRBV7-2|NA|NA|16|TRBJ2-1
TGTGCCAGCAGCTTAGGCCCCCCGGGACTCCACAATGAGCAGTTCTTC
CASSLGPPGLHNEQFF
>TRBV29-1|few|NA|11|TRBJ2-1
TGCAGCGTTGGTCCGGGTGATGAGCAGTTCTTC
CSVGPGDEQFF
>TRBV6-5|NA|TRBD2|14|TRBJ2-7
TGTGCCAGCAGTAGGGCGGGACTAGCGCGCGAGCAGTACTTC
CASSRAGLAREQYF
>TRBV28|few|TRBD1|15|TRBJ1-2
TGTGCCAGCAGTCGGACAGGGGCTACCCTTCATGGCTACACCTTC
CASSRTGATLHGYTF
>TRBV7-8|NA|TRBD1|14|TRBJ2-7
TGTGCCAGCAACCTAGACAGGGGGCATGGGGAGCAGTACTTC
CASNLDRGHGEQYF
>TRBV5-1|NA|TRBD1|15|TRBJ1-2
TGCGCCAGCAGCTTGAACAGGGGTGACATCTTAGGCTACACCTTC
CASSLNRGDILGYTF